What follows are 15 T cell receptor beta chains derived from one specimen sequenced in a study of cytomegalovirus exposure and HLA in healthy donors. Researchers ran the PCR with 60 Vbeta and 13 Jbeta primers. Sequencing was performed with immunoSEQ multiplex PCR; in TCRdb, only in-frame clones are kept and a portion is missing. The data contain almost 200,000 clones, 70% to 80% of them singletons. Input material: PBMCs. The origin of the receptors is a male donor in good health and CMV-seropositive.

The chain links TRBV28 to TRBJ1-1, with TRBD1 matching over 8 bases. Trimming took 5 bases from V and 1 from J; bases not matched to a gene: 3. Germline values: CDR1 MDHEN, CDR2 SYDVKM. The CDR3 runs 14 residues. CDR3 amino acids: CASSAGGRNTEAFF. As DNA, the CDR3 is TGTGCCAGCAGTGCAGGGGGCCGGAACACTGAAGCTTTCTTT.

The J gene is TRBJ2-2, the V gene TRBV2, with D possibly matching TRBD2 (6 bases). The CDR3 has 15 residues. V lost 4 bases to trimming and J lost 7 bases, with 16 bases between them. The germline V gene has CDR1 SNHLY and CDR2 FYNNEI. CDR3 coding DNA: TGTGCCAGCAGTGGGGTGAGCGGGTTGGTCGGGGAGCTGTTTTTT. Protein: CASSGVSGLVGELFF.

The chain combines TRBV2 with TRBJ2-2; D not resolved. V was trimmed by 6 bases and J by 4 bases, leaving 12 bases between them. CDR3 length: 14 residues. CDR1 and CDR2 (germline): SNHLY, FYNNEI. The DNA of the CDR3 is TGTGCCAGCAGCACTCCCACTCCCACCGGGGAGCTGTTTTTT. This encodes CASSTPTPTGELFF.

The V call is TRBV4-3, the J call TRBJ1-1; the D gene is possibly TRBD1 (5 bases). This CDR3 spans 15 amino acids. V shed 1 base and J shed 5 bases, with 14 bases lying between them. The germline CDR1 and CDR2 sequences are LGHNA and YSLEER. CDR3 sequence (DNA): TGCGCCAGCAGCCAAGTTGGCAGGGAAGGAACTGAAGCTTTCTTT. This gives the protein CASSQVGREGTEAFF.

The V and J genes are TRBV7-6 and TRBJ2-5, with TRBD1 matching over 9 bases. The CDR3 is made up of 13 amino acids. Germline trimming cut 4 bases from V and 3 bases from J; bases unmatched to any gene: 0. CDR1 and CDR2 (germline): SGHVS, FNYEAQ. In DNA form, the CDR3 reads TGTGCCAGCAGCTGGGACAGGGAAGAGACCCAGTACTTC. Its translation: CASSWDREETQYF.

The rearrangement uses TRBV14 and TRBJ2-3; TRBD1 might be the D (6 bases). This CDR3 comprises 14 residues. Germline CDR1 reads SGHDN; CDR2 reads FVKESK. Trimming left V 4 bases short and J 2 bases short, with 10 bases between. The CDR3 region is CASSPDRITDTQYF. In DNA, the CDR3 is TGTGCCAGCAGCCCTGACAGGATCACAGATACGCAGTATTTT.

The gene calls are TRBV5-5 and TRBJ2-2; D unclear. V lost 2 bases, J lost 1 base, and 6 bases lay in between. This CDR3 is 14 amino acids long. The germline V gene encodes CDR1 SGHKS and CDR2 YYEKEE (reference sequence). CDR3 residues: CASSFGQNTGELFF. The CDR3 DNA is TGTGCCAGCAGCTTTGGCCAGAACACCGGGGAGCTGTTTTTT.

The rearrangement uses TRBV7-2 and TRBJ1-1; D call uncertain. Trimming shortened V by 3 bases and J by 7 bases, and 15 bases separated the two germline ends. Germline V gives CDR1 SGHTA, CDR2 FQGNSA. The CDR3 is 14 residues long. The DNA for the CDR3 is TGTGCCAGCAGCTTCGGGAACACGCCAGGTGAAGCTTTCTTT. It specifies CASSFGNTPGEAFF.

The chain is built from TRBV27 and TRBJ1-6, with a weak D call TRBD1 (5 bases). The CDR3 runs to 16 residues. The V gene's germline CDR1 is MNHEY and CDR2 SMNVEV (reference sequence). V dropped 0 bases and J dropped 6 bases, with 12 bases sitting between them. The CDR3 DNA reads as TGTGCCAGCAGTTTATCAGAGACGGGGGTTAATTCACCCCTCCACTTT. Its translation: CASSLSETGVNSPLHF.

This clone appeared a single time. The rearrangement uses TRBV7-6 and TRBJ2-7; tentatively, D is TRBD2 (6 bases). Trimming shortened V by 2 bases and J by 4 bases, and 15 bases separated the two germline ends. The germline gives CDR1 SGHVS, CDR2 FNYEAQ. CDR3 length: 15 residues. The CDR3 region is CASSLRHGGDYEQYF. CDR3 sequence (DNA): TGTGCCAGCAGCTTAAGGCACGGCGGGGATTACGAGCAGTACTTC.

The J gene is TRBJ2-6, the V gene TRBV21-1; TRBD2 was called by the table and not checked on the DNA. TRBV21-1 is an annotated pseudogene. CDR3 size: 20 residues. The CDR3 loop is CASTQVNTGKLSSGANVLTF. The CDR3 DNA reads TGTGCCAGCACCCAGGTGAACACCGGGAAGTTGAGCTCTGGGGCCAACGTCCTGACTTTC.

J is TRBJ1-4 and V is TRBV7-2; D possibly corresponds to TRBD1 (6 bases). V lost 5 bases to trimming and J lost 3 bases, with 13 bases between them. CDR3 length: 15 residues. Germline CDR1 SGHTA, CDR2 FQGNSA. CDR3 in DNA: TGTGCCAGCAGCCTAGGGGGGGTCGCTAATGAAAAACTGTTTTTT. Translated, it gives CASSLGGVANEKLFF.

The rearrangement links TRBV5-5 to TRBJ1-2; D not certain. The CDR3 consists of 16 residues. The germline CDR1 and CDR2 sequences are SGHKS and YYEKEE (reference sequence). V dropped 4 bases and J dropped 7 bases, with 23 bases sitting between them. The CDR3 here is CASSQSPNPGIGGYTF. CDR3 nucleotide sequence: TGTGCCAGCAGCCAATCTCCTAACCCGGGGATCGGTGGCTACACCTTC.

This chain uses TRBV7-9 with TRBJ2-3; D remains unclear. Germline V gene data show CDR1 as SEHNR and CDR2 as FQNEAQ (reference sequence). The CDR3 spans 14 residues. Between the trimmed V and J ends, which lost 2 bases and 1 base, there was a span of 7 bases. The CDR3 is CASSLLTGTDTQYF. Here the CDR3 DNA reads TGTGCCAGCAGCTTACTAACAGGCACAGATACGCAGTATTTT. Based on the CDR3 plus reference TRBV7-9 and TRBJ2-3, the full variable domain is DTGVSQNPRHKITKRGQNVTFRCDPISEHNRLYWYRQTLGQGPEFLTYFQNEAQLEKSRLLSDRFSAERPKGSFSTLEIQRTEQGDSAMYLCASSLLTGTDTQYFGPGTRLTVL.

V gene TRBV7-9 combines with J gene TRBJ1-6; 7 nucleotides line up with TRBD1. CDR3 length: 15 amino acids. V shed 2 bases, J shed 9 bases, and the junction held 7 bases outside the gene matches. Germline values: CDR1 SEHNR, CDR2 FQNEAQ (reference sequence). CDR3 protein: CASSLRQGDGSPLHF. CDR3 nucleotide sequence: TGTGCCAGCAGCTTAAGGCAGGGGGACGGTTCACCCCTCCACTTT.